What follows describes a single T cell receptor (beta chain). The antigen is not known. The CDR3 runs 16 residues. The germline CDR1 and CDR2 sequences are SGHRS and YFSETQ. V trimming: 2 bases; J trimming: 7 bases; junction bases outside the gene matches: 11. These data belong to a study of shared clonotypes between healthy human individuals. Study outcomes and limitations: Non-shared clonotypes showed lower generation probabilities than clonotypes common to all four donors. The study sampled only blood, and tissue repertoires likely differ.

Per the original data handling: Filtering of immunoSEQ junctional sequences could not match full-length read filtering. TCRdb's copy holds only in-frame clones and misses some; the assay was immunoSEQ multiplex PCR. That table furnishes V, J and clone size, whereas the DNA furnished D and trimming. Of approximately 1.4 million clones in the sample, 95% to 99% were seen once. The source material was naive CD4+ T cells sorted from blood. Specified subset: CD45RA+ positively selected. This chain links TRBV5-1 with TRBJ2-7; 11 positions match TRBD1. The receptor was isolated from a young man in good health. The CDR3 loop reads CASSLPPGQGVGEQYF. In nucleotides, the CDR3 is TGCGCCAGCAGCTTACCTCCGGGACAGGGGGTCGGGGAGCAGTACTTC.